This T cell receptor beta chain was retrieved from a study of cytomegalovirus exposure and HLA in healthy donors. Study observations and caveats: Earlier results showed most TCR beta V segments being productive about 87% or about 30% of the time. An analysis that came later showed most CMV-associated TCR beta chains appearing HLA-restricted. It was shown in a later analysis that HLA-associated TCR beta chains were more clonally expanded than other, equally common chains.

This CDR3 comprises 12 residues. V lost 5 bases and J lost 3, with 8 bases in between. Germline V gene sequence: CDR1 LGHNA, CDR2 YNFKEQ. A multiplex PCR was run with 60 Vbeta primers and 13 Jbeta primers. The repertoire was sequenced with immunoSEQ multiplex PCR; TCRdb's copy has only in-frame clones and lacks some. Of about 140,000 clones listed, 73% were seen once; the top ten hold roughly an eighth. This clone has only a few counts. Its antigen is still unknown. This TCR came from a human donor in good health. Input material: PBMCs. J is TRBJ2-7 and V is TRBV4-2; D remains ambiguous. CDR3: CASSLANYEQYF. CDR3 nucleotides: TGTGCCAGCAGCTTGGCCAACTACGAGCAGTACTTC.